The TCR beta chain under discussion was sequenced for a study of human T cells and chemical hapten exposure. This clonotype showed up many times. As to time point: patch test 1, 2 weeks after DPC sensitization. Noted treatment: therapeutic diphenylcyclopropenone sensitization with weekly scalp DPC. Total RNA was isolated from whole blood that had not been fractionated. Germline CDR1 and CDR2: MGHRA and YSYEKL. CDR3 length equals 17 residues. The V end lost 5 bases, the J end lost 4 bases, and 23 bases lay between the germline ends. From the RACE reads, TCRdb called clonotypes with MiXCR, one entry per CDR3 protein. The data hold about 380,000 distinct CDR3 sequences, with around 4.8% observed a single time.

The sequencing here drew on whole blood, taken in connection with sensitization to the hapten diphenylcyclopropenone (DPC). The sequence was obtained from a woman between 45 and 60 years old with alopecia areata. Some clones in this sample may be carry-over from other donors' samples. The chain recombines TRBV4-1 with TRBJ1-1, with D perhaps TRBD1 (5 bases). DNA of the CDR3: TGCGCCAGCAGCTTCAAAGGGGCCCCGGAGGGGATCACTGAAGCTTTCTTT. This translates into CASSFKGAPEGITEAFF.